This paragraph reports one TCR beta chain. The V and J ends lost 5 bases and 4 bases respectively, with 2 bases between them. The CDR3 consists of 11 residues. Germline lookup yields CDR1 SGHVS and CDR2 FQNEAQ. This sample is part of a study of control samples from healthy donors and cancer patients. Data came from immunoSEQ multiplex PCR; TCRdb stores just in-frame clones and leaves some out. The repertoire holds about 120,000 clones, with around 93% as singletons. The sequenced material came from blood. This TCR was recovered from a woman between 45 and 65 years old in good health. V usage is TRBV7-8 and J usage is TRBJ1-4, with D unclear. CDR3 DNA: TGTGCCAGCAGCCGTAATGAAAAACTGTTTTTT. Its translation: CASSRNEKLFF.